This T cell receptor beta chain emerged from a study of T cell changes during pregnancy in multiple sclerosis. The germline gives CDR1 WNHNN, CDR2 SYGVQD (reference sequence). There are 21 residues in the CDR3. V was clipped by 5 bases and J by 0 bases; unmatched bases: 19. A few counts support this clone. Profiled with immunoSEQ multiplex PCR; TCRdb holds only in-frame clones, not every one. Among roughly 52,000 clones listed, roughly 94% were seen once. Sequencing was performed on CD8+ T cells from peripheral blood mononuclear cells, taken in the third trimester of pregnancy. The receptor was derived from a female donor with multiple sclerosis, enrolled in a pregnancy study. The chain employs TRBV10-1 and TRBJ2-3; the match to TRBD2 covers 11 bases. The DNA of the CDR3 is TGCGCCAGCAGTCCAACCTATGGACTAGCGGGTGTCGAAGCTAGCACAGATACGCAGTATTTT. It encodes CASSPTYGLAGVEASTDTQYF.